This entry lists 12 T cell receptor beta chains sequenced from one sample in a study of OX40 agonist ivuxolimab in advanced cancers. The table came from immunoSEQ multiplex PCR; TCRdb's copy has only in-frame clones and leaves some out. The sample consists of about 83,000 clones, 92% of them appearing once. The sequenced sample was CD4+ or CD8+ T cells sorted from blood, obtained in a trial of the OX40 agonist ivuxolimab. Every receptor here comes from an adult with an advanced solid tumor such as melanoma, head and neck, liver or kidney cancer.

This clone was picked up a small number of times. J is TRBJ2-7 and V is TRBV11-1; possible D gene TRBD1, 6 bases. V was shortened by 1 base and J by 5 bases, with 12 bases between the two germline ends. The CDR3 runs to 14 residues. CDR1 SGHAT and CDR2 FQDESV come from the germline V gene (reference sequence). The CDR3 region is CASSLGLRGDEQYF. The DNA for the CDR3 is TGTGCCAGCAGCTTAGGGCTCAGGGGCGACGAGCAGTACTTC.

The V call is TRBV10-3, the J call TRBJ1-5, with a possible D match to TRBD1 (5 bases). The CDR3 totals 14 residues. V was trimmed by 3 bases and J by 5 bases, leaving 11 bases between them. Germline CDR1 is ENHRY and CDR2 is SYGVKD. The CDR3 nucleotides are TGTGCCATCAGTGAATCCTGGGACGATCAGCCCCAGCATTTT. Its protein product is CAISESWDDQPQHF.

This sequence joins TRBV29-1 and TRBJ2-7, with TRBD2 identical over 11 bases. V dropped 3 bases and J dropped 2; count of bases not matched to a gene: 6. The CDR3 is 15 amino acids. Germline lookup yields CDR1 SQVTM and CDR2 ANQGSEA. CDR3 nucleotide sequence: TGCAGCGTTGATTCTCTAGCGGGGGGTACCTACGAGCAGTACTTC. Its protein product is CSVDSLAGGTYEQYF.

The chain couples TRBV30 to TRBJ2-3, with 8 bases fitting TRBD1. CDR3 size: 14 residues. The germline V gene encodes CDR1 GTSNPN and CDR2 SVGIG (reference sequence). The V gene end was trimmed by 4 bases and the J gene end by 3 bases; junction bases not matched to a gene: 6. Here the CDR3 DNA reads TGTGCCTGGACAGGGGGCCTTGGAACAGATACGCAGTATTTT. Encoded protein: CAWTGGLGTDTQYF. The full variable domain, completed using reference TRBV30 and TRBJ2-3, is SQTIHQWPATLVQPVGSPLSLECTVEGTSNPNLYWYRQAAGRGLQLLFYSVGIGQISSEVPQNLSASRPQDRQFILSSKKLLLSDSGFYLCAWTGGLGTDTQYFGPGTRLTVL.

The rearrangement uses TRBV12-5 and TRBJ2-2; D call uncertain. Germline V gene sequence: CDR1 LGHNT, CDR2 FRNRAP. This CDR3 has 14 amino acids. Trimming stripped 1 base from V and 7 bases from J, with 10 bases between. CDR3: CASGLGTANGELFF. The CDR3 bases are TGTGCTAGTGGTTTGGGGACGGCGAACGGGGAGCTGTTTTTT.

The chain joins TRBV5-1 to TRBJ1-6; TRBD1 agrees at 10 bases. Germline trimming cut 4 bases from V and 8 bases from J; bases unmatched to any gene: 12. CDR3 length equals 17 residues. Germline V lookup: CDR1 SGHRS, CDR2 YFSETQ. The CDR3 DNA follows: TGCGCCAGCAGCCGACCTACCGGGACAGGGGCCGATTCACCCCTCCACTTT. Its translation is CASSRPTGTGADSPLHF.

In this sample, this clone turned up once. The chain carries TRBV9 and TRBJ2-3; the D gene is possibly TRBD2 (7 bases). There are 14 residues in the CDR3. Trimming stripped 3 bases from V and 1 base from J, with 9 bases between. CDR1 and CDR2 from the germline V gene are SGDLS and YYNGEE. The CDR3 nucleotides are TGTGCCAGCAGCGCGGGGGGCGGCACAGATACGCAGTATTTT. It translates to CASSAGGGTDTQYF.

The CDR3 sequence: CASSNRAVPLAKNIQYF. CDR3 in DNA: TGTGCCAGCAGCAACCGGGCCGTCCCACTAGCCAAAAACATTCAGTACTTC. This rearrangement joins TRBV21-1 to TRBJ2-4. TRBV21-1 constitutes a pseudogene. The CDR3 loop spans 17 amino acids.

This clone has just a few counts. V gene TRBV12-5 combines with J gene TRBJ1-5; tentative D call: TRBD1 (5 bases). CDR3 length: 13 amino acids. V gave up 6 bases and J gave up 9 bases, with 15 bases separating them. The germline V gene encodes CDR1 LGHNT and CDR2 FRNRAP. The CDR3 DNA is TGTGCTAGTGGATCACAGGCCCCGTGGCCCCAGCATTTT. Translated: CASGSQAPWPQHF.

The rearrangement uses TRBV19 and TRBJ1-1; 7 nucleotides agree with TRBD1. The CDR3 loop spans 15 amino acids. Per the germline V gene, CDR1 is LNHDA and CDR2 is SQIVND (reference sequence). The junction had 7 bases not matched to a gene; V was cut back by 5 bases and J by 1 base. CDR3 protein: CASSPSGQENTEAFF. DNA for the CDR3: TGTGCCAGTAGTCCCTCCGGACAGGAGAACACTGAAGCTTTCTTT.

In this sample, this clone turned up once. V gene TRBV6-1 combines with J gene TRBJ2-1; possible D gene TRBD1, 6 bases. The CDR3 contains 14 residues. Per the germline V gene, CDR1 is MNHNS and CDR2 is SASEGT. V dropped 10 bases and J dropped 1 base, with 14 bases sitting between them. This CDR3 reads CATQQGPSYNEQFF. CDR3 bases: TGTGCCACGCAACAGGGTCCTTCCTACAATGAGCAGTTCTTC.

The chain joins TRBV15 to TRBJ2-2, with 9 bases aligning to TRBD1. The germline V gene encodes CDR1 LNHNV and CDR2 YYDKDF (reference sequence). The CDR3 is 15 amino acids. The trim removed 5 bases at V and 7 bases at J, leaving 8 bases unmatched. CDR3: CATSGSTGGGGELFF. DNA for the CDR3: TGTGCCACCAGCGGCTCAACAGGGGGCGGCGGGGAGCTGTTTTTT.